These 21 T cell receptor beta chains share one sample of origin, sequenced in a study of shared clonotypes between healthy human individuals. Only in-frame clones appear in the TCRdb table, and some are missing; sequencing was by immunoSEQ multiplex PCR. The top ten clones hold roughly 0.45% of a sample with about 1.5 million clones, nearly 99% of them seen once. The sequencing input was naive CD4+ T cells sorted from blood. Described subset: CD45RA+ positively selected. The receptors come from a man younger than 45 in good health.

The CDR3 loop reads CASSPRTQNTEAFF. The CDR3 DNA reads TGCGCCAGCAGCCCCCGGACCCAGAACACTGAAGCTTTCTTT. The chain combines TRBV5-1 with TRBJ1-1; D unresolved. The ends were cut back, 4 bases at V and 1 base at J, with 11 bases in the middle. The CDR3 has 14 amino acids. In germline, CDR1 is SGHRS, CDR2 YFSETQ.

This clone was counted a single time. The chain carries TRBV28 and TRBJ2-1; D is perhaps TRBD1 (5 bases). V was cut by 5 bases and J by 5 bases, with 19 bases left in between. The germline V gene has CDR1 MDHEN and CDR2 SYDVKM. This CDR3 has 16 residues. This CDR3 is CASSPPTGYIDNEQFF. The CDR3, as DNA: TGTGCCAGCAGTCCACCCACAGGATACATTGACAATGAGCAGTTCTTC.

The chain recombines TRBV7-7 with TRBJ1-1, with D hard to call. Germline loops: CDR1 SSHAT, CDR2 FNYEAQ (reference sequence). The CDR3 runs 14 residues. The V gene lost 2 bases and the J gene lost 3 bases, with 10 bases spanning the gap. As DNA, the CDR3 is TGTGCCAGCAGCTTAACCCCCGGGGACACTGAAGCTTTCTTT. Protein product: CASSLTPGDTEAFF.

This clone is a singleton in its sample. J is TRBJ2-1 and V is TRBV18; 9 bases align to TRBD1. The CDR3 consists of 17 residues. Germline lookup yields CDR1 KGHSH and CDR2 LQKENI. V shed 6 bases, J shed 6 bases, and the junction held 15 bases outside the gene matches. The CDR3, as DNA: TGTGCCAGCTCCCCTAAAAGGACAGGGGAGGTCTCCAATGAGCAGTTCTTC. Protein: CASSPKRTGEVSNEQFF.

The J gene is TRBJ1-4, the V gene TRBV9; TRBD1 matches at 7 bases. CDR1 is SGDLS, CDR2 YYNGEE, per germline. Unmatched junction bases numbered 4, after V lost 0 bases and J lost 5 bases. This CDR3 has 15 residues. Here the CDR3 DNA reads TGTGCCAGCAGCGTAGTGCAGGGGGGGAATGAAAAACTGTTTTTT. Translating gives CASSVVQGGNEKLFF.

In regard to this clone: An end of the junction differs from the germline gene, which may be a read error. This chain uses TRBV7-7 with TRBJ2-5; the match to TRBD1 covers 8 bases. The CDR3 is 15 residues long. Germline loops: CDR1 SSHAT, CDR2 FNYEAQ (reference sequence). CDR3 bases: TGTGCTAGCAGCGTGGACAGGGAGCCGTCTAGAACCCAGTACTTC. It encodes CASSVDREPSRTQYF.

This rearrangement joins TRBV14 to TRBJ2-5; possible D gene TRBD2, 6 bases. V was cut by 3 bases and J by 4 bases, with 18 bases left in between. The V gene's germline CDR1 is SGHDN and CDR2 FVKESK. The CDR3 has 16 amino acids. CDR3 sequence: CASSQNPGFGGETQYF. DNA of the CDR3: TGTGCCAGCAGCCAGAACCCAGGGTTCGGGGGAGAGACCCAGTACTTC.

The chain combines TRBV5-8 with TRBJ2-3, with TRBD2 matching over 8 bases. Germline V gene data show CDR1 as SGHTS and CDR2 as YDEGEE. This CDR3 is 15 amino acids long. V dropped 2 bases and J dropped 8; count of bases not matched to a gene: 10. CDR3 region: CASSFSGVRSFTQYF. Written as DNA, the CDR3 is TGTGCCAGCAGCTTTAGCGGGGTCCGGTCCTTTACGCAGTATTTT.

The chain combines TRBV5-1 with TRBJ2-3; D is unclear. Germline-derived CDR1 and CDR2 are SGHRS and YFSETQ. V was shortened by 4 bases and J by 4 bases, with 10 bases between the two germline ends. This CDR3 contains 13 residues. The CDR3, as DNA: TGCGCCAGCAGCCCGAAAGAGGCAGATACGCAGTATTTT. Amino acids: CASSPKEADTQYF. Filled out from reference TRBV5-1 and TRBJ2-3, the complete variable domain reads KAGVTQTPRYLIKTRGQQVTLSCSPISGHRSVSWYQQTPGQGLQFLFEYFSETQRNKGNFPGRFSGRQFSNSRSEMNVSTLELGDSALYLCASSPKEADTQYFGPGTRLTVL.

The chain links TRBV27 to TRBJ2-7; D gene uncertain. Per the germline V gene, CDR1 is MNHEY and CDR2 is SMNVEV (reference sequence). With 7 bases removed from V and 0 bases from J, the gap between germline ends came to 16 bases. The CDR3 sequence is 15 residues long. In DNA, the CDR3 is TGTGCCAGCACGGACCTCGGTGCAATCTCCTACGAGCAGTACTTC. This gives the protein CASTDLGAISYEQYF.

This chain uses TRBV5-1 with TRBJ2-1, with TRBD2 matching over 8 bases. J was trimmed by 5 bases and V by 4 bases; bases with no gene match: 11. The CDR3 spans 16 residues. Looked up from germline, CDR1 is SGHRS and CDR2 is YFSETQ. The CDR3 DNA follows: TGCGCCAGCAGCCACCCGGCTAGCGGGTATAACAATGAGCAGTTCTTC. Translated: CASSHPASGYNNEQFF.

This chain connects TRBV18 to TRBJ2-1; D possibly corresponds to TRBD2 (5 bases). Germline CDR1 KGHSH, CDR2 LQKENI. CDR3 size: 13 residues. V lost 4 bases, J lost 8 bases, and 12 bases lay in between. CDR3 nucleotides: TGTGCCAGCTCACTCGGACTGAGGGATGAGCAGTTCTTC. This encodes CASSLGLRDEQFF.

The CDR3 is CASSFGGGATNQPQHF. The DNA of the CDR3 is TGTGCCAGCAGCTTCGGAGGGGGCGCGACCAATCAGCCCCAGCATTTT. The chain recombines TRBV5-4 with TRBJ1-5; TRBD1 agrees at 7 bases. Germline-derived CDR1 and CDR2 are SGHNT and YYREEE (reference sequence). Germline trimming cut 2 bases from V and 3 bases from J; bases unmatched to any gene: 8. The CDR3 is 16 residues long.

The count of this clone is one. The rearrangement uses TRBV5-1 and TRBJ2-5; 9 bases line up with TRBD1. The V gene's germline CDR1 is SGHRS and CDR2 YFSETQ. The trim removed 4 bases at V and 4 bases at J, leaving 11 bases unmatched. CDR3 length: 16 residues. The DNA of the CDR3 is TGCGCCAGCAGCCCCTTCGACAGGGGGGTGGGAGAGACCCAGTACTTC. This translates into CASSPFDRGVGETQYF.

The rearrangement joins TRBV15 to TRBJ2-7, with D tentatively TRBD2 (5 bases). The germline V gene encodes CDR1 LNHNV and CDR2 YYDKDF (reference sequence). V was cut by 0 bases and J by 0 bases, with 9 bases left in between. The length of the CDR3 is 15 residues. The CDR3 sequence is CATSRDVGSSYEQYF. CDR3 DNA: TGTGCCACCAGCAGAGATGTTGGGAGCTCCTACGAGCAGTACTTC.

Points on this clone: At the DNA level, this CDR3 is encoded by other sequences in the same sample as well. The V gene is TRBV28, the J gene TRBJ2-7; D might be TRBD1 (5 bases). The V end was cut by 6 bases, the J end by 4 bases, with 7 bases between. Germline CDR1 reads MDHEN; CDR2 reads SYDVKM. The CDR3 covers 11 residues. The CDR3: CASSRDYEQYF. In nucleotides, the CDR3 is TGTGCCAGCAGCAGGGATTACGAGCAGTACTTC.

In its sample, this clone was seen once. This chain connects TRBV5-4 to TRBJ2-1, with TRBD2 matching 7 bases. Germline assignment: CDR1 SGHNT and CDR2 YYREEE (reference sequence). There are 16 residues in the CDR3. V gave up 0 bases and J gave up 5 bases; unmatched junction bases: 8. Written as DNA, the CDR3 is TGTGCCAGCAGCTTGGCCTGGCGGGAGAGTAACAATGAGCAGTTCTTC. Translation gives CASSLAWRESNNEQFF.

The V gene is TRBV28, the J gene TRBJ1-4, with 7 nucleotides matching TRBD1. Germline CDR1 MDHEN, CDR2 SYDVKM. There are 14 residues in the CDR3. V lost 7 bases and J lost 8; bases outside the gene matches: 10. The DNA of the CDR3 is TGTGCCAGCACCAATACAGGGGTTGAAGAAAAACTGTTTTTT. Translated, it gives CASTNTGVEEKLFF. Complete variable domain (other parts from reference TRBV28 and TRBJ1-4): DVKVTQSSRYLVKRTGEKVFLECVQDMDHENMFWYRQDPGLGLRLIYFSYDVKMKEKGDIPEGYSVSREKKERFSLILESASTNQTSMYLCASTNTGVEEKLFFGSGTQLSVL.

This clone has just one count. One junction end does not reproduce the germline sequence, and a read error may be involved. This chain joins TRBV15 and TRBJ1-1, with D maybe TRBD1 (6 bases). Germline V lookup: CDR1 LNHNV, CDR2 YYDKDF (reference sequence). This CDR3 has 12 amino acids. The CDR3 DNA is TGTGCCACCGGCAGGGGGAACACTGAAGCTTTCTTT. Translating gives CATGRGNTEAFF.

The gene calls are TRBV10-3 and TRBJ2-7; 14 bases are shared with TRBD2. After removal of 5 bases from V and 1 base from J, the junction contained 7 bases not matched to a gene. CDR1 is ENHRY, CDR2 SYGVKD, per germline. The CDR3 contains 17 residues. The CDR3 protein is CAISPTSGRAGSYEQYF. CDR3 bases: TGTGCCATCAGTCCGACTAGCGGGAGGGCCGGTTCCTACGAGCAGTACTTC.

The chain has TRBV1 and TRBJ2-6; the table's D call, TRBD1, has no DNA check behind it. TRBV1 is termed a pseudogene. The CDR3 extends over 14 amino acids. The CDR3 DNA is TGCACCAGCAGCGGGCACAGTCGGGCCAACGTCCTGACTTTC. It codes for CTSSGHSRANVLTF.